The following is a TCR beta chain sequence with its context. Its antigen is as yet unknown. CD45RO-negative, CCR7-selected cells formed the naive CD8 fraction, which excluded terminally differentiated effector memory CD45RA+ cells. The record originates from a study of shared clonotypes between healthy human individuals. Study as a whole: Per donor, CD8 memory used one plate, CD8 naive used two, CD4 memory used three and CD4 naive used three.

Produced via immunoSEQ multiplex PCR; TCRdb's table is partial and in-frame only. Here the sample spans 1.5 million to 2.5 million clones, about 95% being singletons. Findings of the study overall: Generally, estimated richness proved larger in naive subsets than it did in memory subsets. All-four-donor shared clonotypes had higher generation probabilities than non-shared clonotypes did. Clonotype sharing among donors likely depends on sequencing depth.

The CDR3 has 15 amino acids. Sequenced material: naive CD8+ T cells sorted from blood. This chain connects TRBV1 to TRBJ2-5; TRBD1, the D gene given by the table, was not confirmed from the DNA. TRBV1 is deemed a pseudogene. The TCR was taken from a man aged 18 to 30 in good health. The chain's CDR3 is CTSSPGGRLEETQYF. Here the CDR3 DNA reads TGCACCAGCAGCCCAGGGGGGAGATTGGAAGAGACCCAGTACTTC.